This T cell receptor beta chain was documented in a study of shared clonotypes between healthy human individuals. About the research overall: Three plates were used per donor for CD4 naive, three for CD4 memory, two for CD8 naive and one for CD8 memory. Notes on the study in general: The small donor group covered limited genetic and exposure diversity. It was observed that roughly 5.4% of naive CD4 clonotypes were shared across several donors.

Across several immunoSEQ plates, the genomic DNA of each subset was split evenly. The method was immunoSEQ multiplex PCR; TCRdb's version includes in-frame clones alone and lacks a portion of them. The table lists a few hundred thousand clones, just over 95% of them singletons, with about 0.32% in the top ten. V lost 0 bases, J lost 2 bases, and 11 bases lay in between. The CDR3 length is 15 residues. Germline V gene sequence: CDR1 GTSNPN, CDR2 SVGIG (reference sequence). In its sample, this clone was seen once. The antigen is undetermined. The sequence came from a man aged 25-45 years in good health. The J gene is TRBJ2-1, the V gene TRBV30, with D unresolved. The sample comprised memory CD8+ T cells sorted from blood. This sample's subset: CD45RO+ cells pooled with CCR7-negative TemRA cells. The CDR3 DNA follows: TGTGCCTGGAGTGTACAGAGTGGGACCTACAATGAGCAGTTCTTC. This encodes CAWSVQSGTYNEQFF.